The TCR beta chain described here comes from a study of control samples from healthy donors and cancer patients. TCRdb's copy holds only in-frame clones and misses some; the assay was immunoSEQ multiplex PCR. The repertoire has roughly 150,000 clones, just over 85% of them found once; the top ten carry 1.7%. The V gene's germline CDR1 is SGHRS and CDR2 YFSETQ. The V gene lost 3 bases and the J gene lost 7 bases, with 13 bases spanning the gap. This CDR3 is 13 amino acids long. This TCR was sampled from a man in his late teens or twenties in good health. Sequencing used blood. The J gene is TRBJ1-1, the V gene TRBV5-1, with D hard to call. The CDR3 region is CASSSHSDGEAFF. The CDR3 region has the DNA TGCGCCAGCAGCTCTCATTCGGACGGTGAAGCTTTCTTT.